The 22 T cell receptor beta chains given below trace back to one sample, sequenced in a study of blood T cell repertoires in COVID-19 (dated by TCRdb to about 2020). Libraries were prepared through the immunoSEQ multiplex PCR assay. TCRdb provides this immuneACCESS table in a form limited to in-frame rearrangements. Some clones are lacking; in checked studies, under half of them reflect an unresolved V gene, and why the rest are absent is not known. Recorded for this sample are roughly 48,000 clones; more than 70% of them occurred a single time. The leading ten clones occupy around 4.9% of the sample. The source material was peripheral blood. The source is a human donor in a cohort sampled during active COVID-19.

This rearrangement joins TRBV9 to TRBJ2-7; 8 nucleotides agree with TRBD2. The CDR3 is 15 amino acids. Germline assignment: CDR1 SGDLS and CDR2 YYNGEE. V was clipped by 0 bases and J by 7 bases; unmatched bases: 9. The CDR3 loop is CASSVDPGGPGEQYF. CDR3 nucleotides: TGTGCCAGCAGCGTAGACCCGGGGGGGCCGGGAGAGCAGTACTTC.

This clone was picked up a small number of times. The genes are TRBV28 and TRBJ1-3, with a possible D match to TRBD1 (5 bases). Germline V gene data show CDR1 as MDHEN and CDR2 as SYDVKM. Trimming took 4 bases from V and 4 from J, leaving 17 bases between them. This CDR3 region has 16 residues. The CDR3 spells CASSSGFLVMGNTIYF. The CDR3, as DNA: TGTGCCAGCAGTTCAGGGTTTTTAGTGATGGGAAACACCATATATTTT.

V usage is TRBV7-6 and J usage is TRBJ2-3, with 9 nucleotides matching TRBD1. With 2 bases clipped from V and 3 bases from J, the junction kept 12 bases outside the gene matches. CDR3 length: 18 amino acids. Germline V gene lookup returns CDR1 SGHVS and CDR2 FNYEAQ. The chain's CDR3 is CASSLQPSGTGSTDTQYF. CDR3 in DNA: TGTGCCAGCAGCTTACAACCGTCCGGGACAGGGTCGACAGATACGCAGTATTTT.

The chain links TRBV7-6 to TRBJ2-7; 7 positions match TRBD1. Per the germline V gene, CDR1 is SGHVS and CDR2 is FNYEAQ. V lost 5 bases, J lost 6 bases, and 13 bases stayed unmatched. The CDR3 spans 15 residues. CDR3 in amino acids: CASSTSGTAFREQYF. DNA of the CDR3: TGTGCCAGCAGCACCTCCGGGACAGCATTTCGCGAGCAGTACTTC. The whole variable domain, remainder taken from reference TRBV7-6 and TRBJ2-7, is GAGVSQSPRYKVTKRGQDVALRCDPISGHVSLYWYRQALGQGPEFLTYFNYEAQQDKSGLPNDRFSAERPEGSISTLTIQRTEQRDSAMYRCASSTSGTAFREQYFGPGTRLTVT.

This chain uses TRBV11-2 with TRBJ2-7; 8 positions match TRBD1. The CDR3 length is 14 residues. Looked up from germline, CDR1 is SGHAT and CDR2 is FQNNGV. The junction had 2 bases not matched to a gene; V was cut back by 1 base and J by 3 bases. The CDR3 DNA is TGTGCCAGCAGCTTAGGGGACAGGAGCTACGAGCAGTACTTC. Translating it yields CASSLGDRSYEQYF.

This rearrangement joins TRBV2 to TRBJ1-1; 7 positions match TRBD1. The CDR3 covers 13 residues. Germline CDR1 SNHLY, CDR2 FYNNEI. Trimming at V came to 6 bases and at J to 4 bases, leaving 5 bases not matched to a gene. The CDR3 is CASRTGFGTEAFF. CDR3 nucleotides: TGTGCCAGCAGGACAGGGTTTGGCACTGAAGCTTTCTTT.

The chain is built from TRBV5-4 and TRBJ2-7; 8 bases map to TRBD2. The V and J ends lost 1 base and 7 bases, in that order; junction bases with no gene match: 10. CDR1 is SGHNT, CDR2 YYREEE, per germline (reference sequence). The CDR3 loop spans 15 amino acids. The CDR3 is CASSLFAGGFGEQYF. In nucleotides, the CDR3 is TGTGCCAGCAGCTTGTTCGCGGGGGGATTTGGGGAGCAGTACTTC. The whole variable domain, remainder taken from reference TRBV5-4 and TRBJ2-7, is ETGVTQSPTHLIKTRGQQVTLRCSSQSGHNTVSWYQQALGQGPQFIFQYYREEENGRGNFPPRFSGLQFPNYSSELNVNALELDDSALYLCASSLFAGGFGEQYFGPGTRLTVT.

V gene TRBV6-5 combines with J gene TRBJ1-6; D might be TRBD1 (6 bases). The germline gives CDR1 MNHEY, CDR2 SVGAGI. V was pared by 7 bases and J by 5 bases, with 15 bases between. The CDR3 sequence is 15 residues long. CDR3 DNA: TGTGCCAGCAATACCCGACAGGAGAATAATTCACCCCTCCACTTT. The encoded protein is CASNTRQENNSPLHF.

The chain carries TRBV12-5 and TRBJ2-7; no firm D call. Trimming pared 1 base from V and 6 bases from J, leaving 10 bases between. There are 13 residues in the CDR3. Germline V lookup: CDR1 LGHNT, CDR2 FRNRAP. As DNA, the CDR3 is TGTGCTAGTGGTTTGGGGTCGGGTATCGAGCAGTACTTC. This gives the protein CASGLGSGIEQYF.

This clone has a handful of counts. The chain couples TRBV7-6 to TRBJ2-1, with no clear D. The V end was cut by 1 base, the J end by 9 bases, with 10 bases between. CDR1 and CDR2 (germline): SGHVS, FNYEAQ. The CDR3 totals 13 residues. The CDR3 reads CASSLVETGEQFF. In DNA, the CDR3 is TGTGCCAGCAGCTTAGTGGAGACTGGTGAGCAGTTCTTC.

This clone was seen a handful of times. The chain recombines TRBV18 with TRBJ1-1, with 7 bases identical to TRBD1. With 0 bases clipped from V and 5 bases from J, the junction kept 6 bases outside the gene matches. This CDR3 is built from 15 residues. Germline loops: CDR1 KGHSH, CDR2 LQKENI. The CDR3 loop is CASSPPTGRWTEAFF. CDR3 sequence (DNA): TGTGCCAGCTCACCACCGACAGGGCGCTGGACTGAAGCTTTCTTT.

This CDR3 reads CASSSRAKNTGELFF. The CDR3 bases are TGTGCCAGCAGTTCCAGGGCCAAAAACACCGGGGAGCTGTTTTTT. This chain links TRBV6-6 with TRBJ2-2, with D possibly matching TRBD1 (5 bases). Trimming stripped 4 bases from V and 2 bases from J, with 11 bases between. The CDR3 sequence is 15 residues long. The V gene's germline CDR1 is MNHNY and CDR2 SVGAGI (reference sequence).

The chain combines TRBV5-8 with TRBJ1-6; weak D call: TRBD1 (6 bases). CDR1 is SGHTS and CDR2 is YDEGEE in the germline V gene. Trimming shortened V by 7 bases and J by 0 bases, and 14 bases separated the two germline ends. The CDR3 covers 16 residues. The CDR3 is CASRDGQSSYNSPLHF. Written as DNA, the CDR3 is TGTGCCAGCCGGGACGGACAGAGCTCCTATAATTCACCCCTCCACTTT.

This clone was seen more than once but under ten times. The J gene is TRBJ1-5, the V gene TRBV7-2; tentative D call: TRBD1 (5 bases). V dropped 5 bases and J dropped 3 bases, with 11 bases sitting between them. Germline loops: CDR1 SGHTA, CDR2 FQGNSA. CDR3 size: 14 residues. DNA of the CDR3: TGTGCCAGCAGCCCGGACACCTTCAATCAGCCCCAGCATTTT. Protein product: CASSPDTFNQPQHF.

V gene TRBV30 combines with J gene TRBJ1-2; 9 bases align to TRBD1. Germline V gene data show CDR1 as GTSNPN and CDR2 as SVGIG (reference sequence). CDR3 size: 14 residues. Losses at the gene ends were 4 bases for V and 3 bases for J; bases not matched to a gene: 6. CDR3 nucleotides: TGTGCCTGGAACTCGGGACAGGGTGACTATGGCTACACCTTC. Translated, it gives CAWNSGQGDYGYTF.

The chain is built from TRBV5-6 and TRBJ2-7, with TRBD2 as a possible D gene (5 bases). Germline CDR1 is SGHDT and CDR2 is YYEEEE. V lost 5 bases, J lost 5 bases, and 11 bases lay in between. This CDR3 contains 12 residues. The CDR3 DNA reads TGTGCCAGCAGATCTCACGGGGACGAGCAGTACTTC. It encodes CASRSHGDEQYF.

The chain couples TRBV5-4 to TRBJ2-1; D might be TRBD1 (8 bases). Per the germline V gene, CDR1 is SGHNT and CDR2 is YYREEE (reference sequence). V was clipped by 4 bases and J by 1 base, with 18 bases between them. The CDR3 spans 17 residues. For the CDR3, the DNA is TGTGCCAGCAGCGGAACAGGGGGGGCCTCTTCCTACAATGAGCAGTTCTTC. This sequence encodes CASSGTGGASSYNEQFF.

On this clone itself: Other DNA variants within this sample encode the same CDR3. The chain is built from TRBV2 and TRBJ1-3; no clear D. V lost 7 bases, J lost 0 bases, and 10 bases lay in between. The germline V gene has CDR1 SNHLY and CDR2 FYNNEI. The CDR3 is 14 amino acids. The CDR3: CASNPRSSGNTIYF. CDR3 coding DNA: TGTGCCAGCAATCCACGGAGCTCTGGAAACACCATATATTTT. Supplemented by reference TRBV2 and TRBJ1-3, the full variable domain reads EPEVTQTPSHQVTQMGQEVILRCVPISNHLYFYWYRQILGQKVEFLVSFYNNEISEKSEIFDDQFSVERPDGSNFTLKIRSTKLEDSAMYFCASNPRSSGNTIYFGEGSWLTVV.

The chain uses TRBV11-1 and TRBJ1-5, with 9 positions matching TRBD1. This CDR3 is built from 14 residues. CDR1 is SGHAT and CDR2 is FQDESV in the germline V gene (reference sequence). The J segment lost 4 bases and the V segment lost 5 bases, leaving 3 bases of the junction unmatched. In nucleotides, the CDR3 is TGTGCCAGCAGCCCGGGACAGGGTAATCAGCCCCAGCATTTT. Its protein product is CASSPGQGNQPQHF.

The chain links TRBV5-1 to TRBJ1-6; TRBD1 might be the D (5 bases). V was clipped by 7 bases and J by 9 bases, with 14 bases between them. Germline loops: CDR1 SGHRS, CDR2 YFSETQ. The CDR3 loop spans 13 amino acids. CDR3 region: CASSPGQGSPLHF. Written as DNA, the CDR3 is TGCGCCAGCTCCCCTGGGCAGGGTTCACCCCTCCACTTT.

This clone occurred a few times. The chain uses TRBV9 and TRBJ1-5, with 7 positions matching TRBD1. Losses at the gene ends were 2 bases for V and 6 bases for J; bases not matched to a gene: 5. This CDR3 spans 14 amino acids. Germline CDR1 is SGDLS and CDR2 is YYNGEE. The chain's CDR3 is CASSVEGAFQPQHF. The CDR3, as DNA: TGTGCCAGCAGCGTTGAGGGGGCTTTTCAGCCCCAGCATTTT.

Only one count was recorded for this clone. The chain uses TRBV9 and TRBJ2-1; 9 bases match TRBD2. The V and J ends lost 3 bases and 7 bases, in that order; junction bases with no gene match: 14. The CDR3 loop spans 17 amino acids. Germline V gene data show CDR1 as SGDLS and CDR2 as YYNGEE. In DNA, the CDR3 is TGTGCCAGCAGCGCAGACCTACTAGCGGGTTGGGGGAATGAGCAGTTCTTC. It translates to CASSADLLAGWGNEQFF.